The clone carrying this T cell receptor beta chain was counted between two and nine times. The antigen is unknown. The CDR3 has 15 amino acids. From germline, CDR1 is MNHEY and CDR2 SVGAGI. V dropped 3 bases and J dropped 6; count of bases not matched to a gene: 7. The authors ran a second PCR of about 7 to 11 cycles using a sample-barcoded 5' primer and a J-beta primer mix. Each cDNA molecule received a tag from a template-switch adaptor that had 12 random nucleotides. TCRdb analysed the 5' RACE reads with MiXCR anew, one entry per CDR3 protein. The table shows about 1.1 million distinct CDR3 sequences, with 35% to 45% occurring only once. The data stem from a study of blood T cells in healthy people across ages. Across the whole study: The template switching approach captured approximately one barcoded beta molecule for every two T cells. Findings of the study overall: Significant beta diversity loss was already apparent by age roughly 40, declining roughly linearly. In these data, TCR beta diversity tracked strongly with naive T cell percentage.

V gene TRBV6-5 combines with J gene TRBJ1-5; TRBD1 matches 8 bases. This receptor was taken from a man younger than 30 in good health. Sequenced: blood. CDR3 DNA sequence: TGTGCCAGCAGTTATGGCAGGGGGCCCCGTCAGCCCCAGCATTTT. It yields the protein CASSYGRGPRQPQHF.